Sequencing of this TCR beta chain was carried out in a study of blood T cell repertoires in COVID-19. Background on the study: Sites across the United States, Italy and Spain contributed samples from acute and convalescent COVID-19.

Source study methods: Estimated nucleated cell counts came from reference gene primer amplification. Assay used: immunoSEQ multiplex PCR; TCRdb lists only in-frame clones, some missing. The V and J calls and clone size were taken over from that table, and D and trimming were inferred from the DNA. Of approximately 250,000 clones listed, roughly 83% are singletons. This CDR3 has 12 amino acids. The trim removed 2 bases at V and 14 bases at J, leaving 9 bases unmatched. Germline assignment: CDR1 SGHNT and CDR2 YYREEE (reference sequence). This clone was detected once. The chain employs TRBV5-4 and TRBJ1-2; TRBD1 matches 7 bases. The TCR comes from a woman between 50 and 59 years old with acute or convalescent COVID-19. Sample: peripheral blood. The CDR3 DNA reads as TGTGCCAGCAGCTTACCAAACAGGGGCGGAACCTTC. Protein sequence: CASSLPNRGGTF.